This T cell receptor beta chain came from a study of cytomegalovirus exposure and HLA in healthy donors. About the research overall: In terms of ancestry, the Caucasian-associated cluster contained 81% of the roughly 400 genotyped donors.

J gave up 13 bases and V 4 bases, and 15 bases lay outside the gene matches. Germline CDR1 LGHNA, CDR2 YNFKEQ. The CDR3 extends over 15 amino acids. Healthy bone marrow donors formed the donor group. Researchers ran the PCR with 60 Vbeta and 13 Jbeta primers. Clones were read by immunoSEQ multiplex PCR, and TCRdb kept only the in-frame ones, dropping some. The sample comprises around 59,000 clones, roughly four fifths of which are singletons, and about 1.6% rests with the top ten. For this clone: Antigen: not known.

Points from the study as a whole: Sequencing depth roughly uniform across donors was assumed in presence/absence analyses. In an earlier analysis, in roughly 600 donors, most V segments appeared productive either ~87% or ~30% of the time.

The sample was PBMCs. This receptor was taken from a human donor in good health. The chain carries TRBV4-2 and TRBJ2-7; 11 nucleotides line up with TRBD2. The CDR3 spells CASSPRTSGLQLSYF. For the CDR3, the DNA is TGTGCCAGCAGCCCCCGGACTAGCGGGCTCCAATTATCATACTTC.